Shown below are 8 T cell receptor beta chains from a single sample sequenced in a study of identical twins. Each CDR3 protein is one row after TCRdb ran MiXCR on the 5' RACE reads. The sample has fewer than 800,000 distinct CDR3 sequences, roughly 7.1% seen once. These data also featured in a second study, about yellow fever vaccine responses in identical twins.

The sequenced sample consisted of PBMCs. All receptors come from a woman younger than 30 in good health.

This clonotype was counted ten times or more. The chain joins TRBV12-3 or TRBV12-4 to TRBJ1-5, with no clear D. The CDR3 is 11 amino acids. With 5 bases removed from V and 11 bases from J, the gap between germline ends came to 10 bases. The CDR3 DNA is TGTGCCAGCAGTCTCAATATTGCCCAGCATTTT. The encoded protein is CASSLNIAQHF.

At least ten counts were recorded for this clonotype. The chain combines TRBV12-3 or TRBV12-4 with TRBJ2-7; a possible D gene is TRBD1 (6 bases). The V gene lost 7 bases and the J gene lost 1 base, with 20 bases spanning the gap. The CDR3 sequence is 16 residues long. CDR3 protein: CASTYTPGHSSYEQYF. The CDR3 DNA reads TGTGCCAGCACCTACACCCCGGGACACTCTTCCTACGAGCAGTACTTC.

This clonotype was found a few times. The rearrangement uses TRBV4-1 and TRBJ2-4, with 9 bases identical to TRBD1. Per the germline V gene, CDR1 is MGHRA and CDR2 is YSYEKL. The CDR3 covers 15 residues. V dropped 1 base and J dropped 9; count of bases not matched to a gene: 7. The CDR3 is CASSQVGTGRPIQYF. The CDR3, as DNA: TGCGCCAGCAGCCAAGTTGGGACAGGGCGTCCCATTCAGTACTTC.

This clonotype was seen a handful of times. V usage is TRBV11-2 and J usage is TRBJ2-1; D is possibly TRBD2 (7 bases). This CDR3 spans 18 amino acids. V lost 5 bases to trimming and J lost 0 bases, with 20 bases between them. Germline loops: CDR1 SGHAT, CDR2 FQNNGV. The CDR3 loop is CASSSRGGWRGSYNEQFF. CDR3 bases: TGTGCCAGCAGCAGTAGGGGGGGTTGGAGAGGCTCCTACAATGAGCAGTTCTTC.

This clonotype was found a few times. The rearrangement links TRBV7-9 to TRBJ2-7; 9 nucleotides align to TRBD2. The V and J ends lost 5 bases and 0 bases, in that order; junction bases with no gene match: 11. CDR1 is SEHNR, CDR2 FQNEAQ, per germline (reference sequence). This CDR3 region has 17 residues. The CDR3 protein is CASSPGTPTSGSYEQYF. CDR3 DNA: TGTGCCAGCAGCCCAGGAACCCCGACTAGCGGCTCCTACGAGCAGTACTTC.

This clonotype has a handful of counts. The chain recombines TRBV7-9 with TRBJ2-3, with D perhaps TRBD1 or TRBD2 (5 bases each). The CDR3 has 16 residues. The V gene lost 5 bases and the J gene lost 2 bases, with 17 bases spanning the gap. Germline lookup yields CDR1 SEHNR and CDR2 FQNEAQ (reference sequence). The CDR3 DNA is TGTGCCAGCAGCCCCGGGGACCACCTCCTCACAGATACGCAGTATTTT. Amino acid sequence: CASSPGDHLLTDTQYF.

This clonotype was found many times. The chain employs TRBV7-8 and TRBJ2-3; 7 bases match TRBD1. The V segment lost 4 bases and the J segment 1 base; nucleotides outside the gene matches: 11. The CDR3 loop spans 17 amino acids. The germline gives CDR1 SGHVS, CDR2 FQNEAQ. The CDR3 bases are TGTGCCAGCAGCTCCCGGACAGGCATTAGCGGCACAGATACGCAGTATTTT. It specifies CASSSRTGISGTDTQYF.

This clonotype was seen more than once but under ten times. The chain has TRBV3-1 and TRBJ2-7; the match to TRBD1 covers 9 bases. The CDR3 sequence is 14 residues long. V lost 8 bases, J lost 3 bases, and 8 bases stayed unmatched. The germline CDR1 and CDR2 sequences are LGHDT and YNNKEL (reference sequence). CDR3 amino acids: CASGPRTGDYEQYF. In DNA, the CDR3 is TGTGCCAGCGGCCCCAGGACAGGGGACTACGAGCAGTACTTC.